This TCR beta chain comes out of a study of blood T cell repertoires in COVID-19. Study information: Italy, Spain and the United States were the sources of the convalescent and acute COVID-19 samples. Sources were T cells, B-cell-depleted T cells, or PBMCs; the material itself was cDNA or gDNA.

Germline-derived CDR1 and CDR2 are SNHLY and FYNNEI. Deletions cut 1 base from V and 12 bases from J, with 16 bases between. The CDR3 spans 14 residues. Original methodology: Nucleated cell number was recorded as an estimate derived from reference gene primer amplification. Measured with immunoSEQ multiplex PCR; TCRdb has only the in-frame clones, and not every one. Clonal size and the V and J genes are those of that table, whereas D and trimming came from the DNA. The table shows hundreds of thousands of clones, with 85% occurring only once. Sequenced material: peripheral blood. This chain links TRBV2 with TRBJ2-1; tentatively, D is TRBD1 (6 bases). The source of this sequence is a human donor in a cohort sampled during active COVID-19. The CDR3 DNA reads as TGTGCCAGCAGTGAAGTGGAGGACAGCATAGGGCAGTTCTTC. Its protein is CASSEVEDSIGQFF.